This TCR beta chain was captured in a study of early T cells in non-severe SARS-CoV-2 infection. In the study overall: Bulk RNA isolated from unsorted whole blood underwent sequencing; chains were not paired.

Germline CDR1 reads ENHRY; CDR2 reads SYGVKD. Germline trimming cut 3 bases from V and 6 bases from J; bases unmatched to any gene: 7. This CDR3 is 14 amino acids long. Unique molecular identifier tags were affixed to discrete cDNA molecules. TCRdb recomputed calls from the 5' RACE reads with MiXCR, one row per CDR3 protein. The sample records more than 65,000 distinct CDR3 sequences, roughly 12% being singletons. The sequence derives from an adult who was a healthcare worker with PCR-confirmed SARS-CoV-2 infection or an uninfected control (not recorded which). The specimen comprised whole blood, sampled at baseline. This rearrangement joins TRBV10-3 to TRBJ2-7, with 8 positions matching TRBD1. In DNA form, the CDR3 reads TGTGCCATCAGTGACGACAGGGGAGCTAGCGAGCAGTACTTC. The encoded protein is CAISDDRGASEQYF.